Listed here are 32 T cell receptor beta chains from one sample, sequenced in a study of T-cell reconstitution after alpha-beta-depleted transplantation in children. Preparation of the TCRbeta library was carried out with unique molecular identifiers. TCRdb reanalysed the PCR reads using MiXCR and keeps one entry per CDR3 protein. In the table there are about 98,000 distinct CDR3 sequences, about 22% of which are singletons. Sequenced here: PBMCs, sampled before TCRalphabeta/CD19-depleted stem cell transplant. The source is a boy aged 2 to 10 with acute lymphoblastic leukemia, due to receive a stem cell transplant.

J is TRBJ1-1 and V is TRBV5-6; 12 bases fit TRBD1. Germline loops: CDR1 SGHDT, CDR2 YYEEEE. This CDR3 is 18 amino acids long. V lost 4 bases and J lost 6; bases outside the gene matches: 16. DNA of the CDR3: TGTGCCAGCAGCGCCACCGGGACAGGGGGCTTGGGATACCCTGAAGCTTTCTTT. It is translated as CASSATGTGGLGYPEAFF.

This chain uses TRBV30 with TRBJ2-7; maybe TRBD2 (6 bases). Germline lookup yields CDR1 GTSNPN and CDR2 SVGIG (reference sequence). This CDR3 comprises 13 residues. Trimming left V 2 bases short and J 4 bases short, with 12 bases between. CDR3 protein: CAWSPGLQYEQYF. The CDR3 nucleotides read TGTGCCTGGAGTCCGGGACTCCAATACGAGCAGTACTTC.

This clonotype was recorded at least ten times. The chain combines TRBV20-1 with TRBJ2-1; 9 bases map to TRBD2. The CDR3 runs to 16 residues. Germline CDR1 and CDR2: DFQATT and SNEGSKA (reference sequence). Trimming removed 5 bases from V and 3 bases from J; junction bases left unmatched: 11. This chain's CDR3 is CSAPPTSGELYNEQFF. CDR3 DNA sequence: TGCAGTGCTCCCCCGACTAGCGGAGAACTCTACAATGAGCAGTTCTTC.

This rearrangement joins TRBV6-4 to TRBJ2-1; the D gene is possibly TRBD2 (6 bases). Germline CDR1 is MRHNA and CDR2 is SNTAGT. Trimming took off 0 bases at V and 7 bases at J, with 10 bases between the two ends. The CDR3 spans 14 residues. In DNA, the CDR3 is TGTGCCAGCAGTGACTCTAGCGGAGGGAATGAGCAGTTCTTC. Its protein product is CASSDSSGGNEQFF.

The chain combines TRBV28 with TRBJ2-7, with a weak D call TRBD1 (6 bases). Germline-derived CDR1 and CDR2 are MDHEN and SYDVKM. The CDR3 covers 12 residues. Trimming cost V 4 bases and J 2 bases, with 6 bases left between them. The CDR3 sequence is CASSWDTYEQYF. In DNA form, the CDR3 reads TGTGCCAGCAGTTGGGACACCTACGAGCAGTACTTC.

Comments on this clonotype: The junction departs from germline at one end; a sequencing error may be responsible. V and J are TRBV11-2 and TRBJ2-1, with D possibly TRBD2 on 6 matching bases. Germline V gene sequence: CDR1 SGHAT, CDR2 FQNNGV. The CDR3 runs to 13 residues. The CDR3 bases are TGTGCCAGCAGCTTAGGTTTGGGGGGAGAGACGCGCTTC. This codes for CASSLGLGGETRF.

This clonotype has more than one count but fewer than ten. The rearrangement uses TRBV7-2 and TRBJ2-1; no reliable D call. The CDR3 has 13 amino acids. CDR1 is SGHTA and CDR2 is FQGNSA in the germline V gene. Between the trimmed V and J ends, which lost 0 bases and 15 bases, there was a span of 15 bases. DNA of the CDR3: TGTGCCAGCAGCTTAGCTCCCCCACGACCGGCGTTCTTC. Its translation: CASSLAPPRPAFF.

This clonotype occurred many times. The chain employs TRBV20-1 and TRBJ2-5; D is uncertain. V gave up 3 bases and J gave up 7 bases, with 12 bases separating them. There are 12 residues in the CDR3. Looked up from germline, CDR1 is DFQATT and CDR2 is SNEGSKA (reference sequence). This chain's CDR3 is CSARGGERTQYF. CDR3 coding DNA: TGCAGTGCTAGGGGCGGAGAGCGGACCCAGTACTTC.

The rearrangement uses TRBV10-3 and TRBJ2-1, with 9 positions matching TRBD2. Germline CDR1 ENHRY, CDR2 SYGVKD. With V trimmed by 5 bases and J by 7 bases, 15 bases remained unmatched. The CDR3 extends over 17 amino acids. In nucleotides, the CDR3 is TGTGCCATCAGTAACGCCGGGACTAGCTTCGGTGTAAATGAGCAGTTCTTC. Its translation: CAISNAGTSFGVNEQFF.

The chain uses TRBV20-1 and TRBJ2-7; D possibly uses TRBD1 or TRBD2 (6 bases each). V lost 6 bases and J lost 2, with 26 bases in between. Germline values: CDR1 DFQATT, CDR2 SNEGSKA (reference sequence). This CDR3 has 17 residues. CDR3 nucleotides: TGCAGTGCCCCCGGGGGACAACACCTACCCGGAACCTACGAGCAGTACTTC. Translated: CSAPGGQHLPGTYEQYF.

The DNA of the CDR3 is TGTGCCACCAGCAGCCCGGCCTCTGGGGCCAACGTCCTGACTTTC. Its protein is CATSSPASGANVLTF. The V call is TRBV15, the J call TRBJ2-6; no definite D call. This CDR3 has 15 residues. Deletions cut 3 bases from V and 0 bases from J, with 6 bases between. CDR1 is LNHNV, CDR2 YYDKDF, per germline (reference sequence).

This clonotype was counted a few times. The chain uses TRBV4-1 and TRBJ1-2; TRBD1 matches 9 bases. V was pared by 0 bases and J by 2 bases, with 7 bases of the junction left unmatched. CDR1 is MGHRA, CDR2 YSYEKL, per germline. The CDR3 extends over 17 amino acids. The CDR3 DNA is TGCGCCAGCAGCCAAGATCCTGGGACAGGGAGCAACTATGGCTACACCTTC. Protein sequence: CASSQDPGTGSNYGYTF.

V and J are TRBV14 and TRBJ2-5, with a tentative D call TRBD1 (6 bases). CDR1 and CDR2 (germline): SGHDN, FVKESK. The CDR3 length is 15 residues. The ends were cut back, 3 bases at V and 5 bases at J, with 16 bases in the middle. The CDR3: CASSQAARGYETQYF. DNA for the CDR3: TGTGCCAGCAGCCAGGCGGCCAGGGGATACGAGACCCAGTACTTC.

The V and J genes are TRBV12-3 or TRBV12-4 and TRBJ2-3; TRBD2 aligns across 10 bases. This CDR3 comprises 17 residues. V lost 5 bases to trimming and J lost 2 bases; unmatched junction nucleotides: 10. The CDR3 DNA reads TGTGCCAGCAGTCGGACTAGCGGAGGGGCTCTCACAGATACGCAGTATTTT. It specifies CASSRTSGGALTDTQYF.

The chain couples TRBV7-2 to TRBJ2-5, with 7 positions matching TRBD1. J gave up 6 bases and V 0 bases, and 10 bases lay outside the gene matches. The CDR3 is 16 residues long. The germline V gene has CDR1 SGHTA and CDR2 FQGNSA. CDR3 coding DNA: TGTGCCAGCAGCTTAGCTGGGCCGGGACAGATAAAGACCCAGTACTTC. Amino acid sequence: CASSLAGPGQIKTQYF.

The chain combines TRBV12-3 or TRBV12-4 with TRBJ2-1; D remains unclear. The CDR3 sequence is 14 residues long. V was pared by 5 bases and J by 7 bases, with 15 bases between. The CDR3 nucleotides read TGTGCCAGCAGTAAAGAAGCAGGCCTGAATGAGCAGTTCTTC. Translating it yields CASSKEAGLNEQFF.

The chain carries TRBV7-2 and TRBJ2-7, with D tentatively TRBD2 (5 bases). This CDR3 contains 15 residues. The V end lost 1 base, the J end lost 4 bases, and 14 bases lay between the germline ends. Per the germline V gene, CDR1 is SGHTA and CDR2 is FQGNSA. CDR3 bases: TGTGCCAGCAGCTTAGTTGCTAGCCGCCTTTACGAGCAGTACTTC. Encoded protein: CASSLVASRLYEQYF.

This rearrangement joins TRBV5-1 to TRBJ2-2; D might be TRBD2 (6 bases). This CDR3 has 17 residues. Trimming cost V 1 base and J 5 bases, with 18 bases left between them. Germline loops: CDR1 SGHRS, CDR2 YFSETQ. The CDR3 spells CASSLTSSGGATGELFF. CDR3 nucleotides: TGCGCCAGCAGCTTGACCTCAAGCGGAGGGGCAACCGGGGAGCTGTTTTTT.

This chain connects TRBV4-2 to TRBJ2-7, with D perhaps TRBD2 (7 bases). Germline V lookup: CDR1 LGHNA, CDR2 YNFKEQ. The ends were cut back, 1 base at V and 4 bases at J, with 20 bases in the middle. CDR3 length: 17 residues. The CDR3 sequence is CASSQGTLWGGGYEQYF. For the CDR3, the DNA is TGTGCCAGCAGCCAAGGGACATTGTGGGGAGGGGGGTACGAGCAGTACTTC.

Concerning this clonotype itself: A read error is possible here, since a much larger clone lies one base away. The chain has TRBV12-3 or TRBV12-4 and TRBJ2-1; 7 bases match TRBD2. The CDR3 sequence is 18 residues long. The CDR3 protein is CTSSSLLTKRGLYNEQFF. In DNA, the CDR3 is TGTACCAGCAGCTCCCTTCTTACCAAGCGGGGCCTGTACAATGAGCAGTTCTTC.

This clonotype has a single count. The CDR3 here is CASSLAGHTTGELFF. In nucleotides, the CDR3 is TGCGCCAGCAGCCTAGCGGGACACACCACCGGGGAGCTGTTTTTT. The chain links TRBV5-1 to TRBJ2-2; TRBD2 matches at 9 bases. Trimming at V came to 4 bases and at J to 4 bases, leaving 5 bases not matched to a gene. From germline, CDR1 is SGHRS and CDR2 YFSETQ. This CDR3 is built from 15 residues.

The rearrangement joins TRBV28 to TRBJ2-2; maybe TRBD1 (5 bases). V gave up 7 bases and J gave up 3 bases, with 9 bases separating them. Per germline, CDR1 MDHEN and CDR2 SYDVKM. The CDR3 loop spans 13 amino acids. The CDR3 loop reads CASKQDHTGELFF. In DNA form, the CDR3 reads TGTGCCAGCAAACAGGATCACACCGGGGAGCTGTTTTTT.

The rearrangement links TRBV5-1 to TRBJ1-6, with a tentative D call TRBD1 (6 bases). The CDR3 runs to 15 residues. Germline V gives CDR1 SGHRS, CDR2 YFSETQ. The V and J ends lost 3 bases and 7 bases respectively, with 14 bases between them. The CDR3 here is CASSYDPGENSPLHF. The CDR3 DNA follows: TGCGCCAGCAGCTATGACCCAGGGGAAAATTCACCCCTCCACTTT.

V usage is TRBV5-1 and J usage is TRBJ1-1; D call uncertain. CDR1 is SGHRS, CDR2 YFSETQ, per germline. The CDR3 is 15 residues long. Trimming removed 0 bases at V and 0 bases at J, with 9 bases between. The CDR3 spells CASSLGGRMNTEAFF. CDR3 nucleotides: TGCGCCAGCAGCTTGGGTGGCAGAATGAACACTGAAGCTTTCTTT.

The chain has TRBV21-1 and TRBJ2-7; the D call TRBD1 from the table was never checked on the DNA. TRBV21-1 is a listed pseudogene. The CDR3 length is 13 residues. The CDR3 region is CASGHRGIYEQYF. The DNA of the CDR3 is TGTGCCAGCGGCCACAGGGGAATCTACGAGCAGTACTTC.

This chain joins TRBV5-4 and TRBJ2-3; possibly TRBD1 or TRBD2 for D (5 bases each). The ends were cut back, 3 bases at V and 2 bases at J, with 16 bases in the middle. CDR3 length: 16 residues. Per germline, CDR1 SGHNT and CDR2 YYREEE (reference sequence). CDR3 residues: CASSWGSVGHTDTQYF. The DNA for the CDR3 is TGTGCCAGCAGCTGGGGGTCCGTTGGGCACACAGATACGCAGTATTTT.

This chain links TRBV5-4 with TRBJ2-3; 9 nucleotides match TRBD1. The germline CDR1 and CDR2 sequences are SGHNT and YYREEE (reference sequence). Trimming cost V 4 bases and J 0 bases; bases outside gene matches: 6. The CDR3 runs 16 residues. CDR3 DNA sequence: TGTGCCAGCAGCATGGGACAGGGCCAGAGCACAGATACGCAGTATTTT. This codes for CASSMGQGQSTDTQYF. Together with reference TRBV5-4 and TRBJ2-3, the CDR3 gives the full variable domain: ETGVTQSPTHLIKTRGQQVTLRCSSQSGHNTVSWYQQALGQGPQFIFQYYREEENGRGNFPPRFSGLQFPNYSSELNVNALELDDSALYLCASSMGQGQSTDTQYFGPGTRLTVL.

This chain joins TRBV11-2 and TRBJ2-2; TRBD1 matches 8 bases. V lost 5 bases and J lost 3; bases outside the gene matches: 17. This CDR3 contains 19 residues. Germline lookup yields CDR1 SGHAT and CDR2 FQNNGV. CDR3 region: CASSALRAGGLVDTGELFF. The CDR3 DNA sequence: TGTGCCAGCAGCGCCCTCAGGGCAGGGGGCTTGGTCGACACCGGGGAGCTGTTTTTT.

As DNA, the CDR3 is TGTGCCAGCGGCTTCAGGGGTAATGAGCAGTTCTTC. This encodes CASGFRGNEQFF. The chain is built from TRBV25-1 and TRBJ2-1; D may be TRBD1 (6 bases). CDR1 is MGHDK and CDR2 is SYGVNS in the germline V gene. The CDR3 spans 12 residues. Deletions cut 8 bases from V and 7 bases from J, with 12 bases between.

This clonotype is a singleton in its sample. The genes are TRBV2 and TRBJ1-2, with D possibly TRBD1 on 6 matching bases. CDR1 is SNHLY and CDR2 is FYNNEI in the germline V gene. The germline V and J ends were trimmed by 5 bases and 8 bases, with 12 bases remaining between them. This CDR3 spans 12 amino acids. The CDR3 loop reads CASSINRDGYTF. The CDR3 DNA reads TGTGCCAGCAGTATTAACAGGGACGGCTACACCTTC.

This clonotype has ten or more counts. The chain uses TRBV20-1 and TRBJ1-1; D is perhaps TRBD1 (5 bases). The germline V and J ends were trimmed by 0 bases and 4 bases, with 12 bases remaining between them. The CDR3 sequence is 14 residues long. CDR1 is DFQATT and CDR2 is SNEGSKA in the germline V gene (reference sequence). The CDR3 DNA is TGCAGTGCTAGAGATGGGGCGGGGGTCACTGAAGCTTTCTTT. This codes for CSARDGAGVTEAFF.

In the case of this clonotype: It may be a read error: a sequence one base away is much more abundant. V usage is TRBV3-1 and J usage is TRBJ2-7; no definite D call. There are 16 residues in the CDR3. V was pared by 1 base and J by 1 base, with 14 bases between. Germline V gene data show CDR1 as LGHDT and CDR2 as YNNKEL (reference sequence). The CDR3 bases are TGTGCCAGCAGCCAAGTATTCCGCAGAAGTTCCTACGAGCAGTACTTC. Translating it yields CASSQVFRRSSYEQYF.